This entry describes one T cell receptor (beta chain). What antigen it recognizes has not been identified. The sample holds no much larger clone one base away, and base qualities are not on file. Using the deep immunoSEQ assay, TCR CDR3 regions were amplified from genomic DNA by multiplex PCR. Extracted genomic DNA from each cell subset was spread evenly across all wells of several immunoSEQ 96-well plates, with each plate serving as a replicate. For sorted subsets, about 200 ng genomic DNA, equal to about 30,000 T cell genomes, was loaded into each replicate PCR. Purified libraries were measured with a Qubit 3.0 fluorometer, size-checked on a Bioanalyzer 2100, and measured again with the KAPA Library Quantification kit. Every immunoSEQ 96-well plate was sequenced on a separate single-read 150-cycle Illumina NextSeq 550 flow cell. The authors' pipeline ran thus. Because the immunoSEQ output held only junctional sequences and lacked quality scores, the filtering could not match the filtering applied to full-length reads. Sequences were annotated with PyIR, a Python wrapper for IgBLAST v1.9, and V/J genes and CDR3 were assigned using IMGT germline references. Any read was removed if the V/J assignment was weak (E-value above 1e-6), the CDR3 was missing, or the read contained stop codons, out-of-frame junctions, or ambiguous translated residues. V3J clonotypes were defined as sequences sharing an identical inferred V gene, J gene, and CDR3 amino acid sequence. Percentage overlap between repertoires was computed as shared unique clonotypes divided by the size of the smaller repertoire. Repertoire richness was assessed with RTK rarefaction, the Chao1 estimator, and Recon v2.1 estimates of unobserved clonotypes. Generation probabilities were computed with OLGA for all TCRbeta clonotypes obtained by the gDNA method from several donors. This is the immuneACCESS table as TCRdb keeps it, with only in-frame sequences that have V and J called. A part of the clones is gone; compared with another copy, unresolved V genes explain less than half, and the rest is unexplained. V, J and clone size reflect that table, while D and trimming were determined from the DNA. Present in this sample are millions of clones, 85% to 95% of which were seen just once. Jointly, the top ten make up 0.1% to 0.15% of the sample.

Donors were healthy HIV-negative adults with no recently reported acute infections or vaccinations. All donors were Caucasian adults living in Nashville, Tennessee, USA. CD4+ T cells were enriched by magnetic negative selection; naive cells were then positively selected on CD45RA, and the negative fraction formed the memory subset. After blood collection by leukapheresis, PBMCs were isolated using Ficoll-Histopaque density gradient centrifugation and then cryopreserved in the vapor phase of liquid nitrogen. Analytical flow cytometry was used to check the purity and quantity of every magnetically sorted T cell population. Each sorted fraction had its genomic DNA isolated and then quantified by UV absorbance on a Nanodrop 2000c. Trimming accounts for 0 bases at V and 3 bases at J, while the number of junction bases matched to no gene is 4. The CDR3 has 15 amino acids, counting the end cysteine and phenylalanine. CDR3 DNA is the only sequence kept; it has 45 bases, read in frame from the first base. The germline V gene provides CDR1 SGHAT and CDR2 FQNNGV.

This entry comes from a study of shared clonotypes between healthy human individuals (dated by TCRdb to about 2020). Background for the entire study: The cohort included three men and a couple of women between 18 and 49 years of age. Libraries were prepared and TCR repertoires were sequenced by different laboratories using diverse techniques, in order to increase sequencing depth and limit assay-specific biases. Between about 0.8 and 9.5 billion PBMCs per donor were obtained by leukapheresis. Per donor, three plates each were used for CD4 naive and CD4 memory, two for CD8 naive, and one for CD8 memory. The study deeply sequenced blood TCR repertoires of roughly five healthy adults to estimate repertoire size and the extent of clonotype sharing between individuals.

What the work shows at the level of the full study, not this receptor alone: Sampling was restricted to blood, and TCR repertoires in tissue are likely to differ from TCR repertoires in blood. Approximately 5% of naive CD4, roughly 3.6% of naive CD8, roughly 2.4% of memory CD4, and around 0.42% of memory CD8 clonotypes were shared across several donors. Estimated clonotype richness was generally larger for naive than for memory subsets. Pairwise subsampling indicated that sequencing depth was expected to affect the degree of clonotype sharing among donors. Compared with non-shared clonotypes, the clonotypes found in all four sorted-subset donors had higher generation probabilities. Even with the large sequencing depth, rarefaction of the sorted-subset datasets indicated that sequencing was incomplete. The genetic and exposure-history diversity represented was limited by the small number of donors.

This sequence was found in a man younger than 35 in good health. The chain was built from TRBV11-2 and TRBJ2-7, with 8 bases matching TRBD2. Specimen: naive CD4+ T cells sorted from blood. The cell subset or site label, read with the paper, signifies: CD45RA+ positively selected. The CDR3 amino acid sequence is: CASSLDGGLGYEQYF. The DNA sequence reads TGTGCCAGCAGCTTAGATGGGGGACTAGGCTACGAGCAGTACTTC.